The TCR beta chain described here comes from a study of human T cells and chemical hapten exposure. Study-wide findings and caveats: TCRs exceeding 1 in 1000 frequency stayed unchanged with DPC sensitization.

Time point: patch test 3, about 24 weeks after DPC sensitization. The sample's treatment: therapeutic diphenylcyclopropenone sensitization with weekly scalp DPC. With regard to this clonotype: Its antigen is not identified.

The CDR3 loop spans 14 amino acids. Trimming took off 3 bases at V and 6 bases at J, with 12 bases between the two ends. CDR1 and CDR2 from the germline V gene are MGHRA and YSYEKL. TCRdb passed the RACE reads through MiXCR, listing each CDR3 protein once. Here the sample spans 95,000 to 150,000 distinct CDR3 sequences, 11% being singletons. Material: whole blood, obtained in connection with sensitization to the hapten diphenylcyclopropenone (DPC). The sequence came from a woman between 50 and 59 years old with alopecia areata. Some clones in this sample may be carry-over from other donors' samples. This rearrangement joins TRBV4-1 to TRBJ1-5; D remains unclear. The CDR3 loop is CASSHLTEGQPQHF. In nucleotides, the CDR3 is TGCGCCAGCAGCCACTTGACGGAGGGTCAGCCCCAGCATTTT.